The clone carrying this TCR beta chain has just a few counts. The antigen is unknown. 13 Jbeta primers and 60 Vbeta primers were used for the PCR. The repertoire was sequenced with immunoSEQ multiplex PCR; TCRdb's copy has only in-frame clones and lacks some. In the table there are approximately 61,000 clones, about 80% of which are singletons. This entry comes from a study of cytomegalovirus exposure and HLA in healthy donors. Germline assignment: CDR1 SGHDT and CDR2 YYEEEE. Deletions cut 2 bases from V and 3 bases from J, with 12 bases between. This CDR3 region has 14 residues. Regarding the study as a whole: No immune exposure information besides CMV serostatus was available.

The chain couples TRBV5-6 to TRBJ2-7; a possible D gene is TRBD1 (6 bases). Sequencing was carried out using PBMCs. The sequence was collected from a man aged 50 or older in good health and CMV-seropositive. The CDR3: CASSFGTSSYEQYF. In nucleotides, the CDR3 is TGTGCCAGCAGCTTTGGGACATCCAGCTACGAGCAGTACTTC.